Below, 20 T cell receptor beta chains from the same sample are listed, as sequenced in a study of glioma-infiltrating T cells. Using RNA template, CDR3s of TCR alpha and beta were amplified with iRepertoire arm-PCR. TCRdb used MiXCR to reprocess the multiplex PCR reads, holding one entry per CDR3 protein. The table shows about 140,000 distinct CDR3 sequences, with around 42% occurring only once. Specimen: glioma tissue, nonneoplastic brain tissue, or PBMCs (not recorded which). These receptors originate from a human donor with low-grade glioma or glioblastoma, undergoing nonglioma brain surgery, or in good health (not recorded which).

This clonotype was found a few times. The J gene is TRBJ1-2, the V gene TRBV28, with D possibly matching TRBD1 (5 bases). The germline V gene has CDR1 MDHEN and CDR2 SYDVKM. With 7 bases removed from V and 8 bases from J, the gap between germline ends came to 20 bases. The length of the CDR3 is 14 residues. CDR3 bases: TGTGCCAGCACCTTTGGGACGTGGCAGGGCGGCTACACCTTC. This sequence encodes CASTFGTWQGGYTF.

The rearrangement links TRBV24-1 to TRBJ1-5, with D uncertain. The CDR3 runs 14 residues. Germline lookup yields CDR1 KGHDR and CDR2 SFDVKD. V was trimmed by 5 bases and J by 0 bases, leaving 7 bases between them. The CDR3 DNA reads as TGTGCCACCAGTGTGGGCGTTAGCAATCAGCCCCAGCATTTT. Its protein product is CATSVGVSNQPQHF.

The V call is TRBV4-1, the J call TRBJ1-5; tentatively, D is TRBD1 (6 bases). This CDR3 has 14 residues. CDR1 and CDR2 (germline): MGHRA, YSYEKL. V was pared by 4 bases and J by 5 bases, with 12 bases between. CDR3 DNA: TGCGCCAGCAGCCTTCAGGGGTCCGATCAGCCCCAGCATTTT. Protein sequence: CASSLQGSDQPQHF.

Regarding this clonotype: Sequence at one end of the junction differs from germline and may be a read error. V and J are TRBV10-1 and TRBJ2-1; 9 nucleotides agree with TRBD1. The CDR3 length is 15 residues. Germline CDR1 is WNHNN and CDR2 is SYGVQD (reference sequence). CDR3 bases: TGCGTCAGCAGTGAGGGCAGGACAGGGGTCAATGAGCAGTTCTTC. It codes for CVSSEGRTGVNEQFF.

V is TRBV4-3 and J is TRBJ2-7, with 12 bases fitting TRBD2. The CDR3 runs to 15 residues. V gave up 5 bases and J gave up 2 bases; unmatched junction bases: 4. Germline lookup yields CDR1 LGHNA and CDR2 YSLEER. The chain's CDR3 is CASSTGLAGTYEQYF. The DNA for the CDR3 is TGCGCCAGCAGCACCGGACTAGCGGGAACCTACGAGCAGTACTTC.

The J gene is TRBJ1-2, the V gene TRBV6-2 or TRBV6-3; D is possibly TRBD1 (5 bases). This CDR3 comprises 16 residues. From germline, CDR1 is MNHEY and CDR2 SVGEGT. The germline V and J ends were trimmed by 0 bases and 11 bases, with 22 bases remaining between them. The CDR3 DNA is TGTGCCAGCAGTTACTCGAGCCGAGCAGGGCCGATGAAGTACACCTTC. Its protein is CASSYSSRAGPMKYTF.

The chain combines TRBV7-8 with TRBJ1-1; 8 bases are a match to TRBD1. CDR3 length: 14 residues. The V gene end was trimmed by 4 bases and the J gene end by 5 bases; junction bases not matched to a gene: 6. Germline assignment: CDR1 SGHVS and CDR2 FQNEAQ. This CDR3 reads CASSSTGTGTEAFF. The DNA for the CDR3 is TGTGCCAGCAGCTCGACCGGGACAGGAACTGAAGCTTTCTTT.

The genes are TRBV5-1 and TRBJ2-7; no reliable D call. V was cut by 4 bases and J by 2 bases, with 7 bases left in between. This CDR3 has 12 residues. Germline assignment: CDR1 SGHRS and CDR2 YFSETQ. This chain's CDR3 is CASSKFTYEQYF. DNA of the CDR3: TGCGCCAGCAGCAAATTCACCTACGAGCAGTACTTC.

The genes are TRBV28 and TRBJ2-3; perhaps TRBD2 as D (6 bases). In germline, CDR1 is MDHEN, CDR2 SYDVKM. This CDR3 contains 14 residues. V was clipped by 3 bases and J by 4 bases, with 11 bases between them. The CDR3 region is CASSLGGSPDTQYF. In DNA, the CDR3 is TGTGCCAGCAGTTTGGGGGGATCCCCAGATACGCAGTATTTT.

This clonotype was counted many times. The rearrangement links TRBV2 to TRBJ2-3, with D possibly matching TRBD1 (6 bases). V was trimmed by 8 bases and J by 8 bases, leaving 20 bases between them. CDR3 length equals 14 residues. The germline V gene has CDR1 SNHLY and CDR2 FYNNEI. The DNA of the CDR3 is TGTGCCAGCGGGGCTTTACAGGGCCTTGGTACGCAGTATTTT. Amino acid sequence: CASGALQGLGTQYF.

CDR3 coding DNA: TGTGCCAGCAGCCTCCCGAGCACCGAGACCCAGTACTTC. It codes for CASSLPSTETQYF. The chain is built from TRBV28 and TRBJ2-5; D uncertain. The CDR3 has 13 residues. With 6 bases removed from V and 5 bases from J, the gap between germline ends came to 13 bases. Germline V lookup: CDR1 MDHEN, CDR2 SYDVKM. The full variable domain, in which reference TRBV28 and TRBJ2-5 provide the parts outside the CDR3, is DVKVTQSSRYLVKRTGEKVFLECVQDMDHENMFWYRQDPGLGLRLIYFSYDVKMKEKGDIPEGYSVSREKKERFSLILESASTNQTSMYLCASSLPSTETQYFGPGTRLLVL.

This chain joins TRBV20-1 and TRBJ2-7; 9 nucleotides agree with TRBD1. J lost 5 bases, V lost 7 bases, and 12 bases had no gene match. Germline loops: CDR1 DFQATT, CDR2 SNEGSKA (reference sequence). The CDR3 spans 14 residues. The CDR3 reads CSVGLGQGRHEQYF. CDR3 in DNA: TGCAGTGTCGGACTCGGACAGGGGAGGCACGAGCAGTACTTC.

This chain joins TRBV20-1 and TRBJ1-6; D call uncertain. V was cut by 1 base and J by 6 bases, with 7 bases left in between. Germline CDR1 reads DFQATT; CDR2 reads SNEGSKA (reference sequence). The CDR3 spans 13 residues. The CDR3 DNA follows: TGCAGTGCTAGAGGGACCGCTAATTCACCCCTCCACTTT. Encoded protein: CSARGTANSPLHF.

This rearrangement joins TRBV6-1 to TRBJ1-2; perhaps TRBD1 as D (5 bases). The CDR3 spans 14 residues. V was pared by 2 bases and J by 1 base, with 8 bases between. Germline CDR1 is MNHNS and CDR2 is SASEGT. DNA of the CDR3: TGTGCCAGCAGTGAATGGCAGGGTAACTATGGCTACACCTTC. Translated, it gives CASSEWQGNYGYTF.

Points on this clonotype: The junction departs from the called germline gene at one end, perhaps through a read error. The chain is built from TRBV4-3 and TRBJ2-5; the D gene is possibly TRBD2 (6 bases). Germline V gene lookup returns CDR1 LGHNA and CDR2 YSLEER. The length of the CDR3 is 15 residues. CDR3 protein: CASSQDRGYQESQYF. Written as DNA, the CDR3 is TGCGCCAGCAGCCAAGATCGGGGGTACCAAGAGAGCCAGTACTTC.

The chain employs TRBV27 and TRBJ2-3; tentatively, D is TRBD2 (6 bases). The CDR3 is 14 amino acids. The V end lost 5 bases, the J end lost 3 bases, and 12 bases lay between the germline ends. CDR1 MNHEY and CDR2 SMNVEV come from the germline V gene (reference sequence). Here the CDR3 DNA reads TGTGCCAGCAGTCCGGTGGGGGGAACAGATACGCAGTATTTT. Translating gives CASSPVGGTDTQYF.

V gene TRBV2 combines with J gene TRBJ1-2; no firm D call. Trimming took off 1 base at V and 1 base at J, with 7 bases between the two ends. This CDR3 has 14 residues. Germline V gene data show CDR1 as SNHLY and CDR2 as FYNNEI. The CDR3 here is CASSEGWGNYGYTF. The CDR3 nucleotides are TGTGCCAGCAGTGAAGGGTGGGGTAACTATGGCTACACCTTC. Drawing the rest from reference TRBV2 and TRBJ1-2, the complete variable domain is EPEVTQTPSHQVTQMGQEVILRCVPISNHLYFYWYRQILGQKVEFLVSFYNNEISEKSEIFDDQFSVERPDGSNFTLKIRSTKLEDSAMYFCASSEGWGNYGYTFGSGTRLTVV.

The V gene is TRBV15, the J gene TRBJ2-1; 7 bases are shared with TRBD1. In germline, CDR1 is LNHNV, CDR2 YYDKDF (reference sequence). The CDR3 spans 14 residues. After removal of 7 bases from V and 9 bases from J, the junction contained 12 bases not matched to a gene. CDR3 residues: CATNTHRGIGEQFF. The CDR3 nucleotides are TGTGCCACCAATACTCACAGGGGAATTGGTGAGCAGTTCTTC.

This clonotype was found a few times. This sequence joins TRBV28 and TRBJ2-7; D may be TRBD1 (5 bases). This CDR3 is built from 14 residues. Trimming cost V 3 bases and J 2 bases, with 11 bases left between them. Germline loops: CDR1 MDHEN, CDR2 SYDVKM. CDR3 DNA: TGTGCCAGCAGTTTGGCAGGGCCCCCCTACGAGCAGTACTTC. It is translated as CASSLAGPPYEQYF.

V gene TRBV20-1 combines with J gene TRBJ2-3, with D possibly called TRBD1 or TRBD2 (5 bases each). V gave up 6 bases and J gave up 0 bases, with 13 bases separating them. CDR3 length equals 14 residues. Looked up from germline, CDR1 is DFQATT and CDR2 is SNEGSKA (reference sequence). In DNA form, the CDR3 reads TGCAGTGCCCAGAGGGGTCCTAGCACAGATACGCAGTATTTT. Its translation is CSAQRGPSTDTQYF.